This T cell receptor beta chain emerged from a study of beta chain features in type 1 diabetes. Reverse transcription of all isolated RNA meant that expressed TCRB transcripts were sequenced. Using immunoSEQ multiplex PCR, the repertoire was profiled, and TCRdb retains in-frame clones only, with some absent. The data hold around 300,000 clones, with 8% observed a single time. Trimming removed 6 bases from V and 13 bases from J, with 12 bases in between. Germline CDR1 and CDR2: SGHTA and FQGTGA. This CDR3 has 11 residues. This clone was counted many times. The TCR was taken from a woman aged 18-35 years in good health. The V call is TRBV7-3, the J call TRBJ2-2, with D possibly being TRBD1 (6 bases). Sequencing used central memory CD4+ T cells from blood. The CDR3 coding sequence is TGTGCCAGCAGTCCAGGGGCAGTGCTGTTTTTT. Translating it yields CASSPGAVLFF. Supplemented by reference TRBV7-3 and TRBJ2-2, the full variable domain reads GAGVSQTPSNKVTEKGKYVELRCDPISGHTALYWYRQSLGQGPEFLIYFQGTGAADDSGLPNDRFFAVRPEGSVSTLKIQRTERGDSAVYLCASSPGAVLFFGEGSRLTVL.